This TCR beta chain is drawn from a study of T cell changes during pregnancy in multiple sclerosis. Assay: immunoSEQ multiplex PCR; the TCRdb copy retains only in-frame clones and omits some. This table has roughly 30,000 clones, roughly 87% appearing once. V lost 4 bases, J lost 0 bases, and 5 bases stayed unmatched. Per the germline V gene, CDR1 is MGHRA and CDR2 is YSYEKL. The length of the CDR3 is 15 residues. This clonotype was sampled from a female donor with multiple sclerosis, enrolled in a pregnancy study. Source: CD8+ T cells from peripheral blood mononuclear cells, taken in the first trimester of pregnancy. The V call is TRBV4-1, the J call TRBJ1-1, with TRBD1 matching over 7 bases. In nucleotides, the CDR3 is TGCGCCAGCAGCCTCCGGGACAGCATGAACACTGAAGCTTTCTTT. This codes for CASSLRDSMNTEAFF.